The sample holds many counts of the clone carrying this T cell receptor beta chain. Its antigen is still unknown. The V gene end was trimmed by 0 bases and the J gene end by 3 bases; junction bases not matched to a gene: 5. CDR1 is DFQATT, CDR2 SNEGSKA, per germline (reference sequence). This CDR3 has 15 amino acids. TCRdb reanalysed the 5' RACE reads using MiXCR and keeps one entry per CDR3 protein. In the table there are more than 30,000 distinct CDR3 sequences, 13% of which are singletons. This entry is derived from a study of neurological immune-mediated disorders. Time point noted: technical triplicate 2. Findings of the study overall: Multiple sclerosis patients had less TCR clonal expansion than even healthy controls, unlike HTLV-1-associated myelopathy.

The rearrangement uses TRBV20-1 and TRBJ2-1; 7 bases agree with TRBD2. The sequenced sample consisted of CD4+ T cells from blood. The receptor was isolated from a female donor with HTLV-1-associated myelopathy (HAM/TSP). The CDR3 DNA follows: TGCAGTGCTAGAGAGCTAATAGCGGGCTACAATGAGCAGTTCTTC. Encoded protein: CSARELIAGYNEQFF.